Below are 12 T cell receptor beta chains sequenced from a single sample in a study of T cells after posttransplantation cyclophosphamide. Controls had myeloablative marrow grafts with methotrexate and calcineurin inhibitor, sampled at 1 year. Assay used: immunoSEQ multiplex PCR; TCRdb lists only in-frame clones, some missing. The table has some 15,000 clones, approximately 81% seen once; the top ten hold roughly 2.8%. The starting material was PBMCs, obtained 410 to 450 days after allogeneic stem cell transplant with calcineurin inhibitor and methotrexate. Receptors originate from a male patient in his thirties who received an allogeneic stem cell transplant from an unrelated donor, was CMV-positive, and had acute and chronic GVHD. Some T cells may be transferred from the graft donor.

The rearrangement joins TRBV5-1 to TRBJ1-1; D gene unclear. The CDR3 spans 15 residues. The germline CDR1 and CDR2 sequences are SGHRS and YFSETQ. Trimming cost V 4 bases and J 2 bases, with 15 bases left between them. DNA of the CDR3: TGCGCCAGCAGCCCCGACACGGGAACTAACACTGAAGCTTTCTTT. This sequence encodes CASSPDTGTNTEAFF. The whole variable domain, remainder taken from reference TRBV5-1 and TRBJ1-1, is KAGVTQTPRYLIKTRGQQVTLSCSPISGHRSVSWYQQTPGQGLQFLFEYFSETQRNKGNFPGRFSGRQFSNSRSEMNVSTLELGDSALYLCASSPDTGTNTEAFFGQGTRLTVV.

The V call is TRBV5-1, the J call TRBJ2-5; no clear D. This CDR3 has 15 amino acids. Germline CDR1 is SGHRS and CDR2 is YFSETQ. V lost 1 base and J 2 bases, leaving 12 bases between the germline ends. The CDR3 sequence: CASSLLSGDQETQYF. The CDR3 nucleotides read TGCGCCAGCAGCTTGCTGTCAGGCGATCAAGAGACCCAGTACTTC. Supplemented by reference TRBV5-1 and TRBJ2-5, the full variable domain reads KAGVTQTPRYLIKTRGQQVTLSCSPISGHRSVSWYQQTPGQGLQFLFEYFSETQRNKGNFPGRFSGRQFSNSRSEMNVSTLELGDSALYLCASSLLSGDQETQYFGPGTRLLVL.

This CDR3 reads CASTDFADGYTF. Written as DNA, the CDR3 is TGTGCCAGCACCGACTTTGCAGATGGCTACACCTTC. This chain joins TRBV6-5 and TRBJ1-2; D unclear. Trimming cost V 7 bases and J 6 bases, with 12 bases left between them. Germline CDR1 MNHEY, CDR2 SVGAGI. This CDR3 is 12 amino acids long.

There are a few counts of this clone. The chain is built from TRBV5-6 and TRBJ2-7; 9 nucleotides line up with TRBD2. CDR3 length: 17 amino acids. The germline gives CDR1 SGHDT, CDR2 YYEEEE. J gave up 3 bases and V 4 bases, and 14 bases lay outside the gene matches. The CDR3 reads CASSRFAWTSVDYEQYF. The CDR3 DNA reads TGTGCCAGCAGCCGATTTGCGTGGACTAGCGTGGACTACGAGCAGTACTTC.

The chain links TRBV9 to TRBJ2-1, with 11 bases identical to TRBD2. The length of the CDR3 is 16 residues. The germline gives CDR1 SGDLS, CDR2 YYNGEE. J lost 3 bases, V lost 8 bases, and 10 bases had no gene match. DNA of the CDR3: TGTGCCAGGCAGACACTAGCGGGAGAGTTCTACAATGAGCAGTTCTTC. Translated, it gives CARQTLAGEFYNEQFF.

This chain joins TRBV9 and TRBJ1-1, with D uncertain. Looked up from germline, CDR1 is SGDLS and CDR2 is YYNGEE. The CDR3 contains 17 residues. V was trimmed by 0 bases and J by 1 base, leaving 16 bases between them. CDR3 residues: CASSVGATPPWNTEAFF. The CDR3 DNA sequence: TGTGCCAGCAGCGTAGGAGCGACCCCCCCATGGAACACTGAAGCTTTCTTT.

This clone was detected a few times. V is TRBV15 and J is TRBJ1-2, with 7 bases that match TRBD1. With V trimmed by 1 base and J by 6 bases, 5 bases remained unmatched. Germline V gene lookup returns CDR1 LNHNV and CDR2 YYDKDF (reference sequence). The CDR3 runs to 14 residues. Written as DNA, the CDR3 is TGTGCCACCAGCAGAGGACAGGGTGGGGATGGCTACACCTTC. Its protein is CATSRGQGGDGYTF. The full variable domain, rest sourced from reference TRBV15 and TRBJ1-2, is DAMVIQNPRYQVTQFGKPVTLSCSQTLNHNVMYWYQQKSSQAPKLLFHYYDKDFNNEADTPDNFQSRRPNTSFCFLDIRSPGLGDTAMYLCATSRGQGGDGYTFGSGTRLTVV.

The V gene is TRBV29-1, the J gene TRBJ1-3, with D possibly TRBD1 on 5 matching bases. The CDR3 loop spans 19 amino acids. Trimming took off 8 bases at V and 8 bases at J, with 37 bases between the two ends. CDR1 is SQVTM and CDR2 is ANQGSEA in the germline V gene. The CDR3 DNA follows: TGCAGCCCCGGACACATGTCTCTCCCCCTAAGGTGGACGAACGACACCATATATTTT. Residues: CSPGHMSLPLRWTNDTIYF. The variable domain in full, with the rest retrieved from reference TRBV29-1 and TRBJ1-3, is SAVISQKPSRDICQRGTSLTIQCQVDSQVTMMFWYRQQPGQSLTLIATANQGSEATYESGFVIDKFPISRPNLTFSTLTVSNMSPEDSSIYLCSPGHMSLPLRWTNDTIYFGEGSWLTVV.

The genes are TRBV6-1 and TRBJ1-3; 12 positions agree with TRBD1. Germline V gives CDR1 MNHNS, CDR2 SASEGT. The CDR3 loop spans 18 amino acids. V trimming: 4 bases; J trimming: 0 bases; junction bases outside the gene matches: 7. This chain's CDR3 is CASSAGQGAFGSGNTIYF. CDR3 DNA: TGTGCCAGCAGTGCGGGACAGGGGGCCTTCGGCTCTGGAAACACCATATATTTT.

This clone occurred a few times. This chain uses TRBV7-3 with TRBJ2-6; no firm D call. This CDR3 region has 18 residues. The germline V gene has CDR1 SGHTA and CDR2 FQGTGA. V was pared by 0 bases and J by 2 bases, with 14 bases between. This chain's CDR3 is CASSLTSLAAAGANVLTF. In DNA form, the CDR3 reads TGTGCCAGCAGCTTAACGAGTCTCGCTGCGGCTGGGGCCAACGTCCTGACTTTC.

V is TRBV28 and J is TRBJ2-4, with 9 bases fitting TRBD1. CDR3 length: 15 amino acids. Losses at the gene ends were 5 bases for V and 5 bases for J; bases not matched to a gene: 7. Germline values: CDR1 MDHEN, CDR2 SYDVKM. CDR3 sequence reads: CASSIQGAVENIQYF. The CDR3 DNA reads TGTGCCAGCAGTATACAGGGGGCGGTCGAAAACATTCAGTACTTC.

The chain couples TRBV18 to TRBJ2-6; D is perhaps TRBD2 (5 bases). Trimming stripped 6 bases from V and 4 bases from J, with 13 bases between. The germline V gene has CDR1 KGHSH and CDR2 LQKENI. The CDR3 totals 15 residues. The CDR3, as DNA: TGTGCCAGCTCTTTTAGCGTTTCCGGGGCCAACGTCCTGACTTTC. Protein: CASSFSVSGANVLTF.